Shown below are 17 T cell receptor beta chains from a single sample sequenced in a study of response to subunit inactivated influenza vaccine. TCRdb recomputed calls from the RT-PCR reads with MiXCR, one row per CDR3 protein. Found here are hundreds of thousands of distinct CDR3 sequences, around a sixth of them singletons; the top ten hold around 10%. The sequencing used PBMCs from blood, collected 12 days after vaccination. The source is a man aged 50 to 59 who received an inactivated influenza vaccine.

This clonotype was counted only a few times. The chain uses TRBV5-1 and TRBJ2-7; D might be TRBD2 (6 bases). The CDR3 is made up of 14 amino acids. Germline CDR1 reads SGHRS; CDR2 reads YFSETQ. The V gene lost 3 bases and the J gene lost 4 bases, with 14 bases spanning the gap. CDR3 residues: CASSYGGEGYEQYF. In nucleotides, the CDR3 is TGCGCCAGCAGCTACGGGGGTGAAGGATACGAGCAGTACTTC.

The V gene is TRBV3-1, the J gene TRBJ1-2, with D tentatively TRBD1 (5 bases). Trimming took 4 bases from V and 4 from J, leaving 13 bases between them. The CDR3 is 14 amino acids. The germline V gene encodes CDR1 LGHDT and CDR2 YNNKEL (reference sequence). The CDR3, as DNA: TGTGCCAGCAGCCCCTTCCAGGGAGTCTATGGCTACACCTTC. Amino acid sequence: CASSPFQGVYGYTF.

This clonotype was counted between two and nine times. This rearrangement joins TRBV20-1 to TRBJ1-6, with 9 bases lining up with TRBD1. V shed 7 bases, J shed 6 bases, and the junction held 7 bases outside the gene matches. The CDR3 runs to 14 residues. The germline CDR1 and CDR2 sequences are DFQATT and SNEGSKA (reference sequence). CDR3 region: CSVRTGALNSPLHF. For the CDR3, the DNA is TGCAGTGTTCGGACAGGGGCCCTTAATTCACCCCTCCACTTT.

Many counts were recorded for this clonotype. The CDR3 coding sequence is TGCAGCGTTGAAGATTCGAGCGCCGGGGAGCTGTTTTTT. This gives the protein CSVEDSSAGELFF. This chain links TRBV29-1 with TRBJ2-2; D unresolved. This CDR3 region has 13 residues. Germline-derived CDR1 and CDR2 are SQVTM and ANQGSEA. V was cut by 0 bases and J by 6 bases, with 8 bases left in between.

This clonotype was detected only a few times. The CDR3 loop is CASRASGHPYEQYF. CDR3 DNA: TGTGCCAGCAGAGCTAGCGGGCACCCCTACGAGCAGTACTTC. The chain combines TRBV12-3 or TRBV12-4 with TRBJ2-7, with 8 positions matching TRBD2. The V and J ends lost 6 bases and 2 bases, in that order; junction bases with no gene match: 6. The CDR3 sequence is 14 residues long.

The sample holds many counts of this clonotype. J is TRBJ2-5 and V is TRBV9; 13 bases are a match to TRBD2. CDR1 and CDR2 (germline): SGDLS, YYNGEE. The CDR3 covers 15 residues. With 4 bases clipped from V and 9 bases from J, the junction kept 9 bases outside the gene matches. CDR3 nucleotides: TGTGCCAGCAGCCCTCGGACTAGCGGGAGCGGGGCCCAGTACTTC. It codes for CASSPRTSGSGAQYF.

This clonotype was seen at least ten times. In DNA, the CDR3 is TGTGCCAGCAGCTTAGTGGGTTCCTATGGCTACACCTTC. Its protein product is CASSLVGSYGYTF. The rearrangement uses TRBV7-2 and TRBJ1-2, with D unresolved. The V and J ends lost 1 base and 4 bases respectively, with 7 bases between them. The CDR3 contains 13 residues. Per the germline V gene, CDR1 is SGHTA and CDR2 is FQGNSA.

The chain joins TRBV7-3 to TRBJ2-1; TRBD2 matches 13 bases. The trim removed 5 bases at V and 9 bases at J, leaving 13 bases unmatched. This CDR3 is built from 17 residues. Germline V gene data show CDR1 as SGHTA and CDR2 as FQGTGA. CDR3 region: CASSRELAGGPGSEQFF. The CDR3 DNA sequence: TGTGCCAGCAGCCGGGAACTAGCGGGAGGGCCGGGTAGTGAGCAGTTCTTC.

This chain's CDR3 is CSAWGKSAGEKLFF. The CDR3 DNA reads as TGCAGTGCTTGGGGGAAGTCGGCGGGTGAAAAACTGTTTTTT. The chain has TRBV20-1 and TRBJ1-4; D perhaps matches TRBD1 (5 bases). The V end lost 5 bases, the J end lost 7 bases, and 17 bases lay between the germline ends. This CDR3 comprises 14 residues. CDR1 is DFQATT, CDR2 SNEGSKA, per germline (reference sequence).

This sequence joins TRBV6-2 or TRBV6-3 and TRBJ2-6, with 9 positions matching TRBD1. Unmatched junction bases numbered 7, after V lost 7 bases and J lost 0 bases. The CDR3 runs to 17 residues. Germline assignment: CDR1 MNHEY and CDR2 SVGEGT. CDR3 DNA: TGTGCCAGCACCCCGGGACAGGGAAGCTCTGGGGCCAACGTCCTGACTTTC. Its protein is CASTPGQGSSGANVLTF.

V usage is TRBV11-2 and J usage is TRBJ2-3; D may correspond to TRBD1 or TRBD2 (5 bases each). The CDR3 length is 17 residues. CDR1 SGHAT and CDR2 FQNNGV come from the germline V gene. V shed 0 bases and J shed 4 bases, with 17 bases lying between them. The CDR3 sequence is CASSLDGTDFSADTQYF. The CDR3 DNA follows: TGTGCCAGCAGCTTAGATGGGACCGATTTCAGCGCAGATACGCAGTATTTT.

CDR3 in amino acids: CASSQDRGTSYNEQFF. The CDR3 DNA follows: TGCGCCAGCAGCCAAGATCGGGGCACCTCCTACAATGAGCAGTTCTTC. The V gene is TRBV4-1, the J gene TRBJ2-1; the D call may be TRBD1 or TRBD2 (5 bases each). This CDR3 has 16 residues. V lost 0 bases and J lost 0, with 9 bases in between. The germline V gene encodes CDR1 MGHRA and CDR2 YSYEKL.

The chain links TRBV12-3 or TRBV12-4 to TRBJ2-1; D is undetermined. CDR3 size: 16 residues. V lost 5 bases and J lost 5, with 19 bases in between. The CDR3 DNA is TGTGCCAGCAGTCCTACATGGAAAGCAGTGGACAATGAGCAGTTCTTC. It specifies CASSPTWKAVDNEQFF.

This clonotype showed up just a few times. The chain joins TRBV7-9 to TRBJ1-6; a weak D match, TRBD1 (6 bases). The V and J ends lost 5 bases and 7 bases respectively, with 21 bases between them. Germline-derived CDR1 and CDR2 are SEHNR and FQNEAQ (reference sequence). The CDR3 is made up of 17 amino acids. This CDR3 reads CASSVIQGASVNSPLHF. The CDR3 DNA is TGTGCCAGCAGCGTCATACAGGGAGCTTCGGTGAATTCACCCCTCCACTTT.

The chain carries TRBV10-3 and TRBJ2-1; maybe TRBD2 (6 bases). Per germline, CDR1 ENHRY and CDR2 SYGVKD. The V gene lost 5 bases and the J gene lost 8 bases, with 13 bases spanning the gap. The CDR3 spans 13 residues. CDR3 residues: CAISRGERDEQFF. The CDR3 nucleotides read TGTGCCATCAGTCGCGGGGAAAGGGATGAGCAGTTCTTC.

This clonotype was seen a few times. The gene calls are TRBV12-3 or TRBV12-4 and TRBJ2-2; no clear D. The CDR3 is 13 residues long. Trimming stripped 4 bases from V and 8 bases from J, with 11 bases between. In nucleotides, the CDR3 is TGTGCCAGCAGTTCAGGTGTCGGTGGGGAGCTGTTTTTT. The encoded protein is CASSSGVGGELFF.

This clonotype has more than one count but fewer than ten. This chain joins TRBV5-1 and TRBJ2-7; D uncertain. From germline, CDR1 is SGHRS and CDR2 YFSETQ. The CDR3 is made up of 14 amino acids. The germline V and J ends were trimmed by 3 bases and 7 bases, with 17 bases remaining between them. This CDR3 reads CASSSGEGWWEQYF. CDR3 nucleotides: TGCGCCAGCAGCTCAGGAGAAGGTTGGTGGGAGCAGTACTTC.